This T cell receptor beta chain originates from a study of CXCR3-negative and CXCR3-positive naive CD8 T cells. Remarks on this clonotype: The antigen is undetermined.

The TRB libraries of cDNA were built by UMI-labeled 5' RACE. For each CDR3 protein, TCRdb gives one entry from its re-call of the 5' RACE reads, without DNA. Seen in this sample are roughly 50,000 distinct CDR3 sequences; the ten most common clones hold approximately 0.56%. The CDR3 sequence is 16 residues long. Germline loops: CDR1 DFQATT, CDR2 SNEGSKA (reference sequence). Whole-study results and caveats: Comparison of naive subsets found surface CD5 to be comparable, and TCR strength was inferred on the basis of TRB CDR3 properties. The TRB CDR3s that CXCR3-positive naive cells carried were more hydrophobic than those of CXCR3-negative naive cells.

This TCR was recovered from a human donor in good health. Some clones in this sample may be carry-over from other donors' samples. The sequenced sample consisted of naive CXCR3+ CD8+ T cells from blood. Subset meaning: CD45RO-CCR7+CD27+CD95- naive CD8+ T cells expressing CXCR3 (TNR3+). V and J are TRBV20-1 and TRBJ2-2. CDR3 sequence: CSARDIETANTGELFF.